The 27 T cell receptor beta chains listed next were all sequenced from one sample in a study of T cells in Graves' hyperthyroidism and ophthalmopathy. Regions amplified from RNA transcripts were the TCR beta CDR3 regions. The HTBI primer set was used in a first-round RT-PCR of the TCR CDR3. MiXCR, run by TCRdb on the multiplex PCR reads, gives a single entry per CDR3 protein. The sample has some 560,000 distinct CDR3 sequences, 15% to 17% seen once; the top ten hold under 7.5%. What was sequenced was blood. The receptors were gathered from a woman between 25 and 40 years old with Graves' hyperthyroidism.

This sequence joins TRBV7-3 and TRBJ2-2; maybe TRBD2 (5 bases). CDR3 length equals 17 residues. Germline CDR1 reads SGHTA; CDR2 reads FQGTGA. V was pared by 1 base and J by 6 bases, with 18 bases between. The CDR3 reads CASSLMRAPRVPGELFF. The CDR3 nucleotides read TGTGCCAGCAGCTTAATGCGGGCCCCGCGGGTCCCCGGGGAGCTGTTTTTT.

This clonotype has ten or more counts. The CDR3 nucleotides read TGTGCCAGCAGCTTAAACCCCCACGGACAGGTTTACAATGAGCAGTTCTTC. The encoded protein is CASSLNPHGQVYNEQFF. The V gene is TRBV7-3, the J gene TRBJ2-1; 7 bases agree with TRBD1. Germline CDR1 and CDR2: SGHTA and FQGTGA. This CDR3 is built from 17 residues. Germline trimming cut 1 base from V and 4 bases from J; bases unmatched to any gene: 10.

Many counts were recorded for this clonotype. The genes are TRBV28 and TRBJ2-3; no firm D call. The CDR3 covers 13 residues. CDR1 and CDR2 from the germline V gene are MDHEN and SYDVKM. Trimming shortened V by 5 bases and J by 2 bases, and 8 bases separated the two germline ends. The CDR3 coding sequence is TGTGCCAGCAGTACCCAGATCACAGATACGCAGTATTTT. This translates into CASSTQITDTQYF.

This clonotype was recorded many times. This chain's CDR3 is CASSQQGWGTEAFF. Written as DNA, the CDR3 is TGTGCCAGCAGTCAACAGGGGTGGGGCACTGAAGCTTTCTTT. The J gene is TRBJ1-1, the V gene TRBV7-3; 7 bases are shared with TRBD1. J gave up 4 bases and V 6 bases, and 8 bases lay outside the gene matches. This CDR3 contains 14 residues. Germline assignment: CDR1 SGHTA and CDR2 FQGTGA.

The V and J genes are TRBV11-2 and TRBJ2-5; D unclear. Germline V gives CDR1 SGHAT, CDR2 FQNNGV. The CDR3 contains 11 residues. V was cut by 5 bases and J by 10 bases, with 11 bases left in between. The CDR3 DNA follows: TGTGCCAGCAGCACTCAGGTGGGCCAGTACTTC. Its translation is CASSTQVGQYF.

This clonotype turned up a few times. Germline is not matched at one junction end, which may reflect a read error. The CDR3 is CSADRGSYKQYF. The CDR3 region has the DNA TGCAGTGCTGACAGGGGCTCCTACAAGCAGTACTTC. The J gene is TRBJ2-7, the V gene TRBV20-1; 8 bases agree with TRBD1. Germline V gene lookup returns CDR1 DFQATT and CDR2 SNEGSKA (reference sequence). The CDR3 extends over 12 amino acids.

This clonotype was counted many times. This chain uses TRBV5-1 with TRBJ2-1; 9 bases are a match to TRBD2. Germline trimming cut 4 bases from V and 5 bases from J; bases unmatched to any gene: 10. Germline loops: CDR1 SGHRS, CDR2 YFSETQ. The CDR3 is 16 residues long. CDR3 sequence: CASSLQRLAADNEQFF. The CDR3 nucleotides are TGCGCCAGCAGCCTTCAGCGACTAGCGGCAGACAATGAGCAGTTCTTC.

For this clonotype: Compared with germline, one end of the junction differs, possibly owing to a read error. The chain links TRBV19 to TRBJ1-1, with TRBD1 matching over 10 bases. CDR3 size: 16 residues. Per germline, CDR1 LNHDA and CDR2 SQIVND (reference sequence). CDR3 region: CASSVDPTGGLTEAFF. As DNA, the CDR3 is TGTGCCAGTAGTGTAGATCCGACAGGGGGCCTCACTGAAGCTTTCTTT.

This clonotype has a count of ten or more. The J gene is TRBJ2-7, the V gene TRBV5-1; TRBD1 agrees at 8 bases. The CDR3 totals 15 residues. After removal of 4 bases from V and 2 bases from J, the junction contained 8 bases not matched to a gene. Per germline, CDR1 SGHRS and CDR2 YFSETQ. DNA for the CDR3: TGCGCCAGCAGCGTAGACGCGGGACAGGCCTACGAGCAGTACTTC. This codes for CASSVDAGQAYEQYF. The variable domain in full, completed from reference TRBV5-1 and TRBJ2-7, reads KAGVTQTPRYLIKTRGQQVTLSCSPISGHRSVSWYQQTPGQGLQFLFEYFSETQRNKGNFPGRFSGRQFSNSRSEMNVSTLELGDSALYLCASSVDAGQAYEQYFGPGTRLTVT.

This clonotype was picked up many times. The genes are TRBV3-1 and TRBJ2-1; 14 positions match TRBD2. Germline V CDR1 and CDR2: LGHDT, YNNKEL (reference sequence). The CDR3 covers 18 residues. After removal of 5 bases from V and 2 bases from J, the junction contained 8 bases not matched to a gene. Here the CDR3 reads CASSDSWTSGRTYNEQFF. The CDR3 bases are TGTGCCAGCAGCGATTCGTGGACTAGCGGGAGGACCTACAATGAGCAGTTCTTC.

With regard to this clonotype: Being one base from a much bigger clone, this may be a read error. This chain joins TRBV20-1 and TRBJ2-1; 7 nucleotides align to TRBD2. The CDR3 covers 12 residues. V was pared by 8 bases and J by 9 bases, with 10 bases of the junction left unmatched. Germline CDR1 and CDR2: DFQATT and SNEGSKA (reference sequence). Here the CDR3 DNA reads TGCAGTTGGGGAGGGCGGGCTACTGAGCAGTTCTTC. Its translation: CSWGGRATEQFF.

This clonotype was seen at least ten times. Sequence at one end of the junction differs from germline and may be a read error. This chain connects TRBV5-1 to TRBJ2-7; D perhaps matches TRBD2 (5 bases). The CDR3 runs 11 residues. Germline V gene lookup returns CDR1 SGHRS and CDR2 YFSETQ. The CDR3: CASSLGGEQYF. Written as DNA, the CDR3 is TGTGCCAGCAGCTTAGGAGGCGAGCAGTACTTC. Looking up the rest from reference TRBV5-1 and TRBJ2-7 gives the full variable domain: KAGVTQTPRYLIKTRGQQVTLSCSPISGHRSVSWYQQTPGQGLQFLFEYFSETQRNKGNFPGRFSGRQFSNSRSEMNVSTLELGDSALYLCASSLGGEQYFGPGTRLTVT.

The V gene is TRBV11-1, the J gene TRBJ2-1; tentative D call: TRBD1 (6 bases). The CDR3 covers 15 residues. V was trimmed by 1 base and J by 5 bases, leaving 12 bases between them. CDR1 is SGHAT, CDR2 FQDESV, per germline (reference sequence). The DNA of the CDR3 is TGTGCCAGCAGCTTAGAATCAGGGGCCCACAATGAGCAGTTCTTC. Residues: CASSLESGAHNEQFF.

This clonotype was counted at least ten times. The J gene is TRBJ1-6, the V gene TRBV20-1; 7 bases are a match to TRBD1. Germline lookup yields CDR1 DFQATT and CDR2 SNEGSKA (reference sequence). The CDR3 sequence is 16 residues long. Trimming cost V 0 bases and J 5 bases; bases outside gene matches: 7. The CDR3 region has the DNA TGCAGTGCTAGAGAGGGACAGTTGGGACATAATTCACCCCTCCACTTT. Its protein product is CSAREGQLGHNSPLHF.

This clonotype was picked up a small number of times. The chain links TRBV27 to TRBJ1-2; maybe TRBD1 (6 bases). V was trimmed by 5 bases and J by 9 bases, leaving 19 bases between them. Germline loops: CDR1 MNHEY, CDR2 SMNVEV (reference sequence). The length of the CDR3 is 14 residues. DNA of the CDR3: TGTGCCAGCAGTCCGCGGGGGCAGGTTAGGAGCTACACCTTC. Its protein product is CASSPRGQVRSYTF.

This clonotype has ten or more counts. This chain's CDR3 is CASSGVGTGDAYEQYF. The CDR3, as DNA: TGTGCCAGCAGTGGTGTCGGGACAGGGGACGCCTACGAGCAGTACTTC. The chain couples TRBV12-3 or TRBV12-4 to TRBJ2-7, with 10 bases matching TRBD1. CDR3 length: 16 residues. V dropped 5 bases and J dropped 2; count of bases not matched to a gene: 9.

This clonotype showed up many times. This chain joins TRBV2 and TRBJ2-5; D is unresolved. The CDR3 loop spans 13 amino acids. Trimming cost V 3 bases and J 4 bases, with 9 bases left between them. Germline-derived CDR1 and CDR2 are SNHLY and FYNNEI. The CDR3 bases are TGTGCCAGCAGTGAGAAAAGGGTAGAGACCCAGTACTTC. This gives the protein CASSEKRVETQYF.

The table lists this clonotype with many counts. The chain recombines TRBV19 with TRBJ2-3; 11 bases line up with TRBD2. CDR1 is LNHDA, CDR2 SQIVND, per germline (reference sequence). CDR3 length equals 16 residues. V was clipped by 6 bases and J by 4 bases; unmatched bases: 9. The CDR3 loop reads CASRRASGRFADTQYF. The DNA of the CDR3 is TGTGCCAGTAGAAGAGCTAGCGGGAGGTTCGCAGATACGCAGTATTTT.

This clonotype was observed many times. The rearrangement uses TRBV2 and TRBJ2-2, with D hard to call. Germline V gives CDR1 SNHLY, CDR2 FYNNEI. Trimming took off 8 bases at V and 1 base at J, with 11 bases between the two ends. CDR3 size: 14 residues. CDR3 sequence: CASRYSWNTGELFF. The DNA of the CDR3 is TGTGCCAGCCGATACAGTTGGAACACCGGGGAGCTGTTTTTT.

At least ten counts were recorded for this clonotype. The chain employs TRBV2 and TRBJ1-6; possible D gene TRBD1, 6 bases. V was trimmed by 5 bases and J by 8 bases, leaving 10 bases between them. Germline-derived CDR1 and CDR2 are SNHLY and FYNNEI. The CDR3 runs to 13 residues. The CDR3 here is CASSTRTDSPLHF. The CDR3, as DNA: TGTGCCAGCAGTACACGGACAGATTCACCCCTCCACTTT. Based on the CDR3 plus reference TRBV2 and TRBJ1-6, the full variable domain is EPEVTQTPSHQVTQMGQEVILRCVPISNHLYFYWYRQILGQKVEFLVSFYNNEISEKSEIFDDQFSVERPDGSNFTLKIRSTKLEDSAMYFCASSTRTDSPLHFGNGTRLTVT.

This clonotype was recorded many times. The rearrangement joins TRBV5-1 to TRBJ2-3, with D maybe TRBD1 (7 bases). CDR1 is SGHRS and CDR2 is YFSETQ in the germline V gene. The CDR3 sequence is 15 residues long. The V end was cut by 0 bases, the J end by 5 bases, with 13 bases between. In nucleotides, the CDR3 is TGCGCCAGCAGCTTGGCAGGGGGAGGTATAGATACGCAGTATTTT. This sequence encodes CASSLAGGGIDTQYF.

In this sample, this clonotype turned up many times. The chain links TRBV7-8 to TRBJ1-4; 7 nucleotides line up with TRBD1. The germline gives CDR1 SGHVS, CDR2 FQNEAQ. The length of the CDR3 is 14 residues. The ends lost 3 bases at V and 8 bases at J; junction bases unmatched: 6. The chain's CDR3 is CASSFDRAREKLFF. CDR3 sequence (DNA): TGTGCCAGCAGCTTCGACAGGGCTCGGGAAAAACTGTTTTTT. The full variable domain, completed using reference TRBV7-8 and TRBJ1-4, is GAGVSQSPRYKVAKRGQDVALRCDPISGHVSLFWYQQALGQGPEFLTYFQNEAQLDKSGLPSDRFFAERPEGSVSTLKIQRTQQEDSAVYLCASSFDRAREKLFFGSGTQLSVL.

The chain uses TRBV5-1 and TRBJ2-5, with 8 bases fitting TRBD1. The V segment lost 1 base and the J segment 7 bases; nucleotides outside the gene matches: 3. Germline V gene data show CDR1 as SGHRS and CDR2 as YFSETQ. This CDR3 contains 13 residues. Here the CDR3 DNA reads TGCGCCAGCAGCTTGACCGGGACAGGGACCCAGTACTTC. It yields the protein CASSLTGTGTQYF. The variable domain in full, with the rest retrieved from reference TRBV5-1 and TRBJ2-5, is KAGVTQTPRYLIKTRGQQVTLSCSPISGHRSVSWYQQTPGQGLQFLFEYFSETQRNKGNFPGRFSGRQFSNSRSEMNVSTLELGDSALYLCASSLTGTGTQYFGPGTRLLVL.

In its sample, this clonotype was seen many times. V is TRBV27 and J is TRBJ2-7; unclear D gene. The CDR3 sequence is 16 residues long. V was pared by 4 bases and J by 2 bases, with 18 bases between. Germline assignment: CDR1 MNHEY and CDR2 SMNVEV (reference sequence). The CDR3: CASSSRLGPDTYEQYF. CDR3 coding DNA: TGTGCCAGCAGTTCGAGATTAGGGCCCGATACCTACGAGCAGTACTTC.

This chain connects TRBV4-1 to TRBJ2-1, with TRBD2 as a possible D gene (5 bases). Germline V lookup: CDR1 MGHRA, CDR2 YSYEKL. Trimming shortened V by 6 bases and J by 9 bases, and 18 bases separated the two germline ends. The CDR3 sequence is 14 residues long. CDR3 bases: TGCGCCAGCAGAGAGGGCGGTGCGGTGGGTGAGCAGTTCTTC. This codes for CASREGGAVGEQFF.

The chain combines TRBV30 with TRBJ2-7; D gene ambiguous. CDR1 and CDR2 (germline): GTSNPN, SVGIG (reference sequence). This CDR3 region has 11 residues. V shed 3 bases and J shed 5 bases, with 8 bases lying between them. The chain's CDR3 is CAWSYNDEQYF. CDR3 coding DNA: TGTGCCTGGAGCTATAACGACGAGCAGTACTTC.

This clonotype was observed a few times. This sequence joins TRBV4-2 and TRBJ2-3; 10 bases map to TRBD2. With V trimmed by 1 base and J by 1 base, 5 bases remained unmatched. This CDR3 region has 17 residues. The germline CDR1 and CDR2 sequences are LGHNA and YNFKEQ. CDR3 sequence: CASSQVFLAGGTDTQYF. CDR3 nucleotides: TGTGCCAGCAGCCAAGTATTCCTAGCGGGAGGCACAGATACGCAGTATTTT.